The rows below give T cell receptor beta chains drawn from one sample of a study of shared clonotypes between healthy human individuals. Sequencing used immunoSEQ multiplex PCR; TCRdb keeps in-frame clones, though not all of them. The data hold about 600,000 clones, with roughly 95% observed a single time. Sample: naive CD8+ T cells sorted from blood. The receptors were gathered from a young woman in good health. Each CDR3 is given with its conserved first and last residue. D genes are given only for firm matches. The listing skips clone size in some rows; elsewhere it reads once, few, many or a size class.

d_gene,j_gene,v_gene,abundance,CDR3aa,CDR3nt
.,TRBJ2-7,TRBV6-1,.,CASWVAPAGHEQYF,TGTGCCAGCTGGGTGGCCCCGGCGGGGCACGAGCAGTACTTC
TRBD2,TRBJ2-3,TRBV27,.,CASSQLAGGGTDTQYF,TGTGCCAGCAGTCAACTAGCGGGAGGGGGCACAGATACGCAGTATTTT
TRBD2,TRBJ2-6,TRBV29-1,once,CSVRGLAGTGANVLTF,TGCAGCGTCCGGGGACTAGCGGGGACTGGGGCCAACGTCCTGACTTTC
TRBD2,TRBJ2-5,TRBV4-1,.,CASSQESGGRIKTQYF,TGCGCCAGCAGCCAAGAAAGCGGGGGAAGGATAAAGACCCAGTACTTC
TRBD2,TRBJ2-1,TRBV4-1,.,CASSQARLAEGLGYNEQFF,TGCGCCAGCAGCCAAGCTCGGCTAGCGGAGGGCTTAGGGTACAATGAGCAGTTCTTC
.,TRBJ2-7,TRBV27,.,CASSSPGAYEQYF,TGTGCCAGCAGTTCTCCCGGGGCCTACGAGCAGTACTTC
TRBD1,TRBJ1-1,TRBV9,.,CASSVRGQNTEAFF,TGTGCCAGCAGCGTTAGGGGGCAGAACACTGAAGCTTTCTTT
TRBD2,TRBJ2-7,TRBV29-1,.,CSVRTSGTYEQYF,TGCAGCGTCCGGACTAGCGGGACGTACGAGCAGTACTTC
TRBD1,TRBJ2-7,TRBV4-1,.,CASSHGTGVEVEQYF,TGCGCCAGCAGCCATGGGACAGGGGTGGAGGTCGAGCAGTACTTC
.,TRBJ2-1,TRBV28,.,CASSRRVGFNEQFF,TGTGCCAGCAGCCGGAGGGTGGGTTTCAATGAGCAGTTCTTC
TRBD1,TRBJ2-1,TRBV14,few,CASSQALRTGHNEQFF,TGTGCCAGCAGCCAAGCGTTGAGGACAGGGCACAATGAGCAGTTCTTC
.,TRBJ2-7,TRBV28,.,CAGSFSRYEQYF,TGTGCCGGCAGTTTCTCCAGGTACGAGCAGTACTTC
TRBD1,TRBJ2-3,TRBV7-3,.,CASSSGQGTDTQYF,TGTGCCAGCAGTTCCGGACAGGGCACAGATACGCAGTATTTT
TRBD2,TRBJ2-5,TRBV10-1,.,CASSESMGTSGQETQYF,TGCGCCAGCAGTGAGTCGATGGGGACTAGCGGGCAAGAGACCCAGTACTTC
TRBD2,TRBJ2-1,TRBV5-6,.,CASSLAGGEQFF,TGTGCCAGCAGCTTAGCGGGAGGTGAGCAGTTCTTC
.,TRBJ2-1,TRBV2,.,CASSEGFDEQFF,TGTGCCAGCAGTGAAGGGTTCGATGAGCAGTTCTTC
TRBD1,TRBJ2-7,TRBV6-1,.,CASSVGQGGKTYEQYF,TGTGCCAGCAGTGTAGGACAGGGTGGAAAAACCTACGAGCAGTACTTC
.,TRBJ2-4,TRBV9,.,CASSPNSDNIQYF,TGTGCCAGCAGCCCTAATAGCGATAACATTCAGTACTTC
.,TRBJ1-1,TRBV5-6,.,CASSLQNTEAFF,TGTGCCAGCAGCTTGCAGAACACTGAAGCTTTCTTT
TRBD1,TRBJ2-7,TRBV28,.,CASSQDRGLSSDEQYF,TGTGCCAGCAGTCAGGACAGGGGGCTATCGTCGGACGAGCAGTACTTC
.,TRBJ1-2,TRBV28,.,CASSTEDGYTF,TGTGCCAGCAGTACGGAAGATGGCTACACCTTC
TRBD1,TRBJ2-1,TRBV9,.,CASSVDRGNEQFF,TGTGCCAGCAGCGTAGACAGGGGAAATGAGCAGTTCTTC
TRBD2,TRBJ2-1,TRBV14,.,CASSQDLLAGGPNEQFF,TGTGCCAGCAGCCAGGACCTACTAGCGGGAGGGCCCAATGAGCAGTTCTTC
.,TRBJ2-5,TRBV28,.,CASSRRWGPETQYF,TGTGCCAGCAGTCGGAGATGGGGGCCCGAGACCCAGTACTTC